Here is one T cell receptor beta chain with its context. Under the authors' procedure: Nucleated cell counts were estimated from reference gene primer amplification. TCRdb's table, derived via immunoSEQ multiplex PCR, lists solely in-frame clones and lacks some. V and J calls and clone size are given by that table; D and trimming were obtained from the DNA. Of over 400,000 clones listed, approximately 85% are singletons. This CDR3 comprises 16 residues. The entry originates in a study of blood T cell repertoires in COVID-19. In the study overall: Researchers got acute and convalescent COVID-19 samples from the United States, Italy and Spain.

The material sequenced was peripheral blood. This TCR was recovered from a human donor in a cohort sampled during active COVID-19. The chain carries TRBV21-1 and TRBJ2-5; the D call in the table, TRBD2, was not verified against the DNA. TRBV21-1 is deemed a pseudogene. The CDR3 loop is CASSRLSGRGEETQYF. CDR3 sequence (DNA): TGTGCCAGCAGCAGGCTTAGCGGGAGGGGGGAGGAGACCCAGTACTTC.